Listed below are T cell receptor beta chains from one sample, sequenced in a study of T cell responses to AZD1222 COVID-19 vaccine. Assay: immunoSEQ multiplex PCR; the TCRdb copy retains only in-frame clones and omits some. Of about 82,000 clones listed, approximately 90% were seen once; the top ten hold around 5.8%. This specimen was peripheral blood, taken on day 0 of AZD1222 vaccination. The receptor set was obtained from an adult in good health. Each CDR3 is given with its conserved first and last residue. The D gene is left open where the match is weak. Clone size is shown for a subset of rows, as once, few, many or a class of expanded clone.

j_gene,v_gene,d_gene,abundance,CDR3aa,CDR3nt
TRBJ1-1,TRBV27,-,-,CASSLSGITEAFF,TGTGCCAGCAGTTTATCAGGGATCACTGAAGCTTTCTTT
TRBJ1-2,TRBV28,-,-,CASSLLRGYGYTF,TGTGCCAGCAGTTTACTTCGAGGCTATGGCTACACCTTC
TRBJ2-7,TRBV5-4,-,-,CASRGGSGREQYF,TGTGCCAGCAGAGGGGGGAGCGGGCGCGAGCAGTACTTC
TRBJ2-3,TRBV7-3,-,-,CASSLVQTSDTQYF,TGTGCCAGCAGCTTAGTCCAGACTTCAGATACGCAGTATTTT
TRBJ1-6,TRBV10-1,-,-,CASRVGSGHDFYSPLHF,TGCGCCAGCAGAGTAGGATCGGGACACGATTTTTATTCACCCCTCCACTTT
TRBJ1-4,TRBV9,TRBD1,-,CASSETGGSEKLFF,TGTGCCAGCAGCGAGACAGGGGGTAGTGAAAAACTGTTTTTT
TRBJ1-2,TRBV7-9,-,once,CASSYGLFNYGYTF,TGTGCCAGCAGCTACGGACTGTTTAACTATGGCTACACCTTC
TRBJ1-1,TRBV3-1/TRBV3-2,-,-,CASSLNGGHTEAFF,TGTGCCAGCAGCCTAAACGGGGGCCACACTGAAGCTTTCTTT
TRBJ1-4,TRBV2,-,-,CASKVRATNEKLFF,TGTGCCAGCAAAGTAAGGGCGACTAATGAAAAACTGTTTTTT
TRBJ2-3,TRBV4-1,-,-,CASSQDPVAVGLTDTQYF,TGCGCCAGCAGCCAAGATCCGGTAGCGGTAGGACTCACAGATACGCAGTATTTT
TRBJ1-2,TRBV29-1,-,-,CSVSFAPNYGYTF,TGCAGCGTTTCATTCGCTCCTAACTATGGCTACACCTTC
TRBJ1-2,TRBV2,-,-,CASSPGNYGDGYTF,TGTGCCAGCAGCCCCGGAAATTACGGAGATGGCTACACCTTC
TRBJ2-7,TRBV2,-,-,CASIKTTGSYEQYF,TGTGCCAGCATCAAAACGACGGGCTCCTACGAGCAGTACTTC
TRBJ2-2,TRBV24-1,TRBD1,-,CATSDLGRQGEYTGELFF,TGTGCCACCAGTGATTTGGGGAGACAGGGGGAATATACCGGGGAGCTGTTTTTT
TRBJ1-4,TRBV6-5,-,-,CASSYSLGVEEKLFF,TGTGCCAGCAGTTACTCGTTAGGGGTCGAGGAAAAACTGTTTTTT
TRBJ1-2,TRBV27,-,few,CASSFQSPGRYGYTF,TGTGCCAGCAGTTTCCAAAGTCCGGGGAGATATGGCTACACCTTC
TRBJ2-1,TRBV28,TRBD2,-,CASSPRERGGPFYNEQFF,TGTGCCAGCAGTCCCCGAGAGCGGGGGGGCCCATTTTACAATGAGCAGTTCTTC
TRBJ2-3,TRBV11-3,-,-,CASSLGWGNSTDTQYF,TGTGCCAGCAGCTTAGGATGGGGGAATAGCACAGATACGCAGTATTTT
TRBJ2-5,TRBV9,-,-,CASSVGGIETQYF,TGTGCCAGCAGCGTAGGTGGGATTGAGACCCAGTACTTC
TRBJ1-5,TRBV3-1/TRBV3-2,-,-,CASSRTNQPQHF,TGTGCCAGCAGCCGGACTAATCAGCCCCAGCATTTT
TRBJ2-7,TRBV7-6,-,few,CASAHKGDPEQYF,TGTGCCAGCGCCCACAAGGGGGATCCCGAGCAGTACTTC
TRBJ2-3,TRBV5-1,-,-,CASSLVGGAADTQYF,TGCGCCAGCAGCTTAGTGGGGGGGGCCGCAGATACGCAGTATTTT
TRBJ1-1,TRBV5-1,-,-,CASSFLGTEAFF,TGCGCCAGCAGCTTTTTGGGGACTGAAGCTTTCTTT
TRBJ2-1,TRBV7-3,TRBD2,-,CASSALAGGHNEQFF,TGTGCCAGCAGCGCCTTAGCGGGGGGGCACAATGAGCAGTTCTTC
TRBJ1-5,TRBV25-1,TRBD1,-,CASTGQGGNQPQHF,TGTGCCAGCACGGGACAGGGAGGCAATCAGCCCCAGCATTTT
TRBJ1-6,TRBV28,-,-,CASHYQGSLHNSPLHF,TGTGCCAGCCATTATCAGGGCTCATTACATAATTCACCCCTCCACTTT
TRBJ2-2,TRBV30,-,-,CAWSDNWTGELFF,TGTGCCTGGAGTGATAACTGGACCGGGGAGCTGTTTTTT
TRBJ2-7,TRBV10-2,-,-,CASSESTVDEQYF,TGCGCCAGCAGTGAGTCGACCGTAGACGAGCAGTACTTC
TRBJ1-2,TRBV3-1/TRBV3-2,-,-,CASSQDLAARGGYTF,TGTGCCAGCAGCCAAGATTTGGCCGCTAGGGGCGGCTACACCTTC
TRBJ1-1,TRBV28,-,-,CASKPTARNTEAFF,TGTGCCAGCAAACCCACGGCAAGGAACACTGAAGCTTTCTTT
TRBJ2-2,TRBV28,-,-,CASTLRGKGNTGELFF,TGTGCCAGCACCCTAAGAGGGAAGGGGAACACCGGGGAGCTGTTTTTT
TRBJ1-2,TRBV5-1,TRBD1,-,CASSALQGAFGGYTF,TGCGCCAGCAGCGCCCTACAGGGGGCTTTCGGTGGCTACACCTTC
TRBJ2-1,TRBV29-1,TRBD2,-,CSDGLAGGEQFF,TGCAGCGACGGACTAGCGGGGGGGGAGCAGTTCTTC
TRBJ1-1,TRBV5-1,-,-,CASGGTEAFF,TGCGCCAGCGGGGGAACTGAAGCTTTCTTT
TRBJ2-7,TRBV5-1,-,-,CASSLGYEQYF,TGCGCCAGCAGCTTGGGATACGAGCAGTACTTC
TRBJ2-4,TRBV2,TRBD2,once,CASKGLATNIQYF,TGTGCCAGCAAAGGACTAGCCACAAACATTCAGTACTTC
TRBJ2-7,TRBV21-1,-,-,CASSNDRANYEQYF,TGTGCCAGCAGCAACGACAGGGCAAACTACGAGCAGTACTTC
TRBJ1-2,TRBV4-1,-,-,CASRPTGYYGYTF,TGCGCCAGCAGACCTACAGGGTACTATGGCTACACCTTC
TRBJ1-2,TRBV5-1,-,once,CASSLDFNYGYTF,TGCGCCAGCAGCTTGGACTTTAACTATGGCTACACCTTC
TRBJ1-2,TRBV29-1,-,-,CSVDGGNYGYTF,TGCAGCGTTGATGGTGGTAACTATGGCTACACCTTC
TRBJ1-4,TRBV11-2,-,-,CASSLDSGKLFF,TGTGCCAGCAGCTTAGACTCTGGAAAACTGTTTTTT
TRBJ2-7,TRBV11-3,TRBD2,-,CASSSWTSPHTYEQYF,TGTGCCAGCAGCTCCTGGACTAGCCCTCACACCTACGAGCAGTACTTC
TRBJ2-3,TRBV24-1,-,few,CATSGGNEADTQYF,TGTGCCACCTCGGGGGGCAATGAGGCAGATACGCAGTATTTT
TRBJ1-2,TRBV5-1,-,-,CASSGAVRGRVYGYTF,TGCGCCAGCAGCGGCGCTGTGAGGGGGAGAGTCTATGGCTACACCTTC
TRBJ1-6,TRBV3-1/TRBV3-2,TRBD1,-,CATNTITGVRSPLHF,TGTGCCACCAATACCATAACAGGGGTACGCTCACCCCTCCACTTT
TRBJ2-3,TRBV27,-,-,CASSFTVGEITDTQYF,TGTGCCAGCAGTTTTACGGTCGGGGAGATCACAGATACGCAGTATTTT
TRBJ2-3,TRBV7-9,TRBD2,-,CASTPGVGEGTDTQYF,TGTGCCAGCACCCCCGGGGTGGGGGAGGGGACAGATACGCAGTATTTT
TRBJ1-2,TRBV3-1/TRBV3-2,-,-,CASSQGGGGYTF,TGTGCCAGCAGCCAAGGGGGGGGTGGCTACACCTTC
TRBJ1-1,TRBV6-2/TRBV6-3,-,-,CASSPPSNGVPEAFF,TGTGCCAGCAGCCCCCCTAGCAATGGGGTGCCTGAAGCTTTCTTT
TRBJ1-2,TRBV6-5,TRBD1,-,CASSRDRGMGGYTF,TGTGCCAGCAGTCGGGACAGGGGGATGGGTGGCTACACCTTC
TRBJ1-1,TRBV6-5,TRBD1,-,CASTADRGPSEAFF,TGTGCCAGCACCGCAGACAGGGGACCTTCTGAAGCTTTCTTT